This TCR beta chain was identified during a study of T cells in Graves' hyperthyroidism and ophthalmopathy (dated by TCRdb to between 2018 and 2021). Regarding the complete study: A discovery cohort of about 96 patients, 43 with Graves' ophthalmopathy and about 58 with stable Graves' hyperthyroidism, was used to find distinguishing TCR V-J signatures. Prospective prediction of ophthalmopathy was tested in an independent validation cohort consisting of roughly 20 hyperthyroidism patients and more than 15 patients who later progressed to ophthalmopathy. The 85 to 100 discovery patients were randomly split 7:3 into training and test sets. In addition, the study compared T-cell repertoires in thyroid tissue and in blood from about 6 Graves' hyperthyroidism patients. After blood sampling, hyperthyroidism patients were treated with methimazole at a starting dose of 30 mg daily, and ophthalmopathy patients were treated with high-dose intravenous methylprednisolone. According to the paper, TCR Vbeta CDR3 sequencing was carried out on roughly 130 peripheral blood samples, which came from over 40 ophthalmopathy, around 75 hyperthyroidism and some 17 progressor patients.

Amplification of TCR beta CDR3 regions was carried out from RNA transcripts. For the first round of RT-PCR on the TCR CDR3, the HTBI primer set was used together with the Qiagen OneStep RT-PCR kit. Libraries were constructed in a second round of multiplex PCR, after which size selection and purification were carried out. Libraries were sequenced paired-end with 100 bp reads on an Illumina HiSeq2000. The authors' pipeline ran thus. SOAPnuke was used to process the raw data, removing reads that contained adapters or uncalled bases, had a mean Phred below 15, or lacked an exact match to the constant primer or identifier. High-quality paired reads were merged with COPE v1.2.5, and unique nucleotide sequences were defined as clonotypes. Clonotypes were aligned to IMGT TRBV, TRBD and TRBJ reference segments using MiTCR v1.1. The analysis included only V-J combinations with a frequency above 0.0001, which together covered about 99% of the repertoires. The TCS score was defined as F50 (clonal expansion) divided by E x V (chaos), with BLOSUM62-based TCRdist calculated between CDR3 peptides within each V-J. Welch's t-statistics and random forest reduced 450 to 600 V-J features to 13, which were used in a naive Bayes classifier (R e1071). The raw public reads went through TCRdb reprocessing: fastp at Q25, MiXCR clone calling, in-frame beta chains kept. All rows with the same CDR3 protein become a single entry with the most common DNA and genes. V and J calls and clone size were set by TCRdb, not the authors. For this sample the table gives just over 550,000 distinct CDR3 sequences, of which around 42% were detected only once. The ten top clones hold 8.2% of the sample.

The CDR3 numbers 11 residues from cysteine through phenylalanine. Only CDR3 DNA is held: 33 bases, read in frame from base 1. V is clipped by 3 bases and J by 6 bases, and the sequence between their germline boundaries is 8 bases long. CDR1 and CDR2 were assigned from the germline V gene (reference sequence) as DFQATT and SNEGSKA. Broad study findings and their caveats: In validation, the model predicted progression to ophthalmopathy with approximately 71% sensitivity and 72% to 85% specificity, a median of around six months before onset. Most expanded thyroid clonotypes (frequency above 0.001) were also detected in blood, suggesting blood repertoires may reflect thyroid immune responses. A 13 V-J signature model separated ophthalmopathy from stable hyperthyroidism, with nearly 90% sensitivity and 81% to 83% specificity in cross-validation and 80%/75% in testing. Sample size was not statistically predetermined, and investigators were not blinded to group allocation.

Stable Graves' hyperthyroidism was defined as the absence of progression to ophthalmopathy over 18 months of follow-up. The hyperthyroidism patients were between 18 and 65 years old and newly diagnosed, with a disease duration of less than 2 months. The study excluded patients with uncontrolled infections, other autoimmune diseases, pregnancy or lactation. Diagnoses relied on clinical symptoms, serum thyroxine and TRAb, thyroid ultrasound and orbital computed tomography. Total RNA was extracted with Trizol reagent, and quality was checked on an Agilent 2100 Bioanalyzer. To note about this clonotype: Its antigen specificity is not known. No much larger clonotype is one base removed from it; base qualities were not supplied.

The material sequenced was peripheral blood or thyroid tissue (not recorded which). This clonotype was sampled from a woman in her late teens or twenties with Graves' hyperthyroidism. Donor details come from another sample of the same person, matched by shared clones. Recombination connected TRBV20-1 to TRBJ1-1; perhaps TRBD1 is the D gene, with 5 bases matching. The CDR3 reads as follows: CSARGGPEAFF. The DNA is TGCAGTGCTAGGGGGGGACCTGAAGCTTTCTTT.